These 19 T cell receptor beta chains originate from one sample sequenced in a study of cytomegalovirus exposure and HLA in healthy donors. 13 Jbeta primers and 60 Vbeta primers were used for the PCR. Profiling relied on immunoSEQ multiplex PCR, and the TCRdb table lists in-frame clones only, not all of them. The sample records around 100,000 clones, around 75% being singletons. Sequencing input: PBMCs. The receptors come from a woman aged 18-29 years in good health and CMV-seropositive.

This rearrangement joins TRBV6-1 to TRBJ2-2; D is perhaps TRBD2 (5 bases). Germline CDR1 and CDR2: MNHNS and SASEGT. CDR3 length: 14 amino acids. V lost 4 bases and J lost 5, with 11 bases in between. The CDR3 here is CASSGGKETGELFF. DNA for the CDR3: TGTGCCAGCAGTGGAGGGAAGGAAACCGGGGAGCTGTTTTTT.

This clone came up a few times. This chain links TRBV6-5 with TRBJ1-3; no clear D. V lost 5 bases and J 0 bases, leaving 11 bases between the germline ends. CDR3 length: 15 amino acids. Germline-derived CDR1 and CDR2 are MNHEY and SVGAGI. CDR3 residues: CASSQVGSSGNTIYF. Written as DNA, the CDR3 is TGTGCCAGCAGTCAAGTGGGGAGCTCTGGAAACACCATATATTTT.

This clone was picked up a small number of times. The gene calls are TRBV9 and TRBJ2-7; possible D gene TRBD2, 5 bases. There are 14 residues in the CDR3. Per germline, CDR1 SGDLS and CDR2 YYNGEE. V was clipped by 1 base and J by 3 bases, with 11 bases between them. DNA of the CDR3: TGTGCCAGCAGCGTACGAGACTACAACTACGAGCAGTACTTC. Translating gives CASSVRDYNYEQYF. The full variable domain, its missing parts supplied by reference TRBV9 and TRBJ2-7, is DSGVTQTPKHLITATGQRVTLRCSPRSGDLSVYWYQQSLDQGLQFLIQYYNGEERAKGNILERFSAQQFPDLHSELNLSSLELGDSALYFCASSVRDYNYEQYFGPGTRLTVT.

This chain uses TRBV7-2 with TRBJ2-1; 10 nucleotides line up with TRBD2. The germline gives CDR1 SGHTA, CDR2 FQGNSA. The V and J ends lost 1 base and 8 bases, in that order; junction bases with no gene match: 14. The CDR3 is 18 residues long. CDR3 DNA sequence: TGTGCCAGCAGCTTAGAACCCACGAGCGGGAGGGACGGCGATGAGCAGTTCTTC. It yields the protein CASSLEPTSGRDGDEQFF.

J is TRBJ2-5 and V is TRBV30; 9 bases are a match to TRBD1. V dropped 2 bases and J dropped 4; count of bases not matched to a gene: 11. Germline assignment: CDR1 GTSNPN and CDR2 SVGIG (reference sequence). The CDR3 spans 16 residues. The CDR3 here is CAWSSRQGGGTETQYF. The CDR3 nucleotides are TGTGCCTGGAGTTCCCGACAGGGGGGAGGGACAGAGACCCAGTACTTC.

This clone occurred once. V and J are TRBV10-3 and TRBJ2-7, with TRBD2 identical over 7 bases. V lost 8 bases to trimming and J lost 2 bases; unmatched junction nucleotides: 6. The CDR3 totals 13 residues. Germline V gene lookup returns CDR1 ENHRY and CDR2 SYGVKD. The CDR3 is CAILAGATYEQYF. CDR3 nucleotides: TGTGCCATCTTAGCGGGTGCGACCTACGAGCAGTACTTC.

The chain links TRBV4-1 to TRBJ2-3, with D possibly being TRBD2 (5 bases). The germline CDR1 and CDR2 sequences are MGHRA and YSYEKL. Between the trimmed V and J ends, which lost 1 base and 3 bases, there was a span of 11 bases. There are 15 residues in the CDR3. The CDR3 here is CASSQGSGGTDTQYF. DNA for the CDR3: TGCGCCAGCAGCCAAGGGTCAGGAGGTACAGATACGCAGTATTTT.

The chain has TRBV7-3 and TRBJ2-1; 14 positions agree with TRBD2. Germline assignment: CDR1 SGHTA and CDR2 FQGTGA. Germline trimming cut 2 bases from V and 9 bases from J; bases unmatched to any gene: 3. This CDR3 spans 15 amino acids. The CDR3 loop is CASSLAGLAGAEQFF. Written as DNA, the CDR3 is TGTGCCAGCAGCTTAGCGGGACTAGCGGGAGCTGAGCAGTTCTTC.

The chain is built from TRBV29-1 and TRBJ1-5; no definite D call. This CDR3 region has 14 residues. The V gene's germline CDR1 is SQVTM and CDR2 ANQGSEA. Trimming cost V 8 bases and J 2 bases, with 16 bases left between them. CDR3 region: CSYRVDFGNQPQHF. Written as DNA, the CDR3 is TGCAGCTACCGGGTGGATTTCGGCAATCAGCCCCAGCATTTT.

V usage is TRBV7-3 and J usage is TRBJ1-1; D gene ambiguous. This CDR3 is built from 12 residues. The V gene's germline CDR1 is SGHTA and CDR2 FQGTGA. The germline V and J ends were trimmed by 7 bases and 6 bases, with 12 bases remaining between them. For the CDR3, the DNA is TGTGCCAGCATCCTCGACATTCCTGAAGCTTTCTTT. It specifies CASILDIPEAFF.

This clone was seen only a few times. This chain links TRBV18 with TRBJ1-3; 7 nucleotides align to TRBD1. V lost 0 bases, J lost 0 bases, and 2 bases stayed unmatched. This CDR3 contains 16 residues. The germline CDR1 and CDR2 sequences are KGHSH and LQKENI. In nucleotides, the CDR3 is TGTGCCAGCTCACCACCCAACAGGGGCTCTGGAAACACCATATATTTT. It codes for CASSPPNRGSGNTIYF.

V usage is TRBV11-2 and J usage is TRBJ1-2; 7 bases line up with TRBD1. Per the germline V gene, CDR1 is SGHAT and CDR2 is FQNNGV. V dropped 4 bases and J dropped 1; count of bases not matched to a gene: 3. This CDR3 spans 14 amino acids. The CDR3 region is CASSSRGVNYGYTF. CDR3 DNA sequence: TGTGCCAGCAGCTCCAGGGGGGTTAACTATGGCTACACCTTC.

The V and J genes are TRBV7-6 and TRBJ2-7; no firm D call. The CDR3 spans 13 residues. Germline lookup yields CDR1 SGHVS and CDR2 FNYEAQ. V lost 2 bases and J 0 bases, leaving 5 bases between the germline ends. CDR3 residues: CASSLFLSYEQYF. In nucleotides, the CDR3 is TGTGCCAGCAGCTTATTTCTCTCCTACGAGCAGTACTTC. The variable domain in full, completed from reference TRBV7-6 and TRBJ2-7, reads GAGVSQSPRYKVTKRGQDVALRCDPISGHVSLYWYRQALGQGPEFLTYFNYEAQQDKSGLPNDRFSAERPEGSISTLTIQRTEQRDSAMYRCASSLFLSYEQYFGPGTRLTVT.

V usage is TRBV7-2 and J usage is TRBJ1-5; TRBD1 matches at 12 bases. Germline V gives CDR1 SGHTA, CDR2 FQGNSA. This CDR3 has 16 residues. Trimming took 5 bases from V and 5 from J; bases not matched to a gene: 7. CDR3 coding DNA: TGTGCCAGCAGCCTGGTCGGGACAGGGGGCGATCAGCCCCAGCATTTT. Residues: CASSLVGTGGDQPQHF.

This rearrangement joins TRBV27 to TRBJ2-6; 8 nucleotides line up with TRBD1. The CDR3 totals 17 residues. With V trimmed by 6 bases and J by 1 base, 8 bases remained unmatched. CDR1 and CDR2 from the germline V gene are MNHEY and SMNVEV (reference sequence). The CDR3 nucleotides read TGTGCCAGCAGCCCGGGACAGGAGGTGTCTGGGGCCAACGTCCTGACTTTC. It encodes CASSPGQEVSGANVLTF.

This chain joins TRBV4-3 and TRBJ2-7; 13 nucleotides agree with TRBD2. Germline V CDR1 and CDR2: LGHNA, YSLEER. The trim removed 3 bases at V and 6 bases at J, leaving 5 bases unmatched. The CDR3 is 15 amino acids. The CDR3 bases are TGCGCCAGCAGCCAGGACCGACTAGCGGGAGGCGAGCAGTACTTC. It is translated as CASSQDRLAGGEQYF.

This chain uses TRBV6-4 with TRBJ1-2; maybe TRBD1 (5 bases). Trimming pared 3 bases from V and 0 bases from J, leaving 5 bases between. The CDR3 is 13 amino acids. Per the germline V gene, CDR1 is MRHNA and CDR2 is SNTAGT. CDR3 bases: TGTGCCAGCAGTGAACAGGCTAACTATGGCTACACCTTC. Translating it yields CASSEQANYGYTF.

The gene calls are TRBV28 and TRBJ1-2, with 7 bases aligning to TRBD1. The CDR3 runs 16 residues. Losses at the gene ends were 7 bases for V and 5 bases for J; bases not matched to a gene: 16. Germline CDR1 is MDHEN and CDR2 is SYDVKM. As DNA, the CDR3 is TGTGCCAGCATCACTTCTTCGGGCGGGACAGCTTATGGCTACACCTTC. It codes for CASITSSGGTAYGYTF.

This clone was seen a few times. The DNA of the CDR3 is TGTGCCAGTAGTATGGACAGGGACGCTGAAGCTTTCTTT. It translates to CASSMDRDAEAFF. This chain connects TRBV19 to TRBJ1-1; 8 bases are a match to TRBD1. V was clipped by 3 bases and J by 6 bases; unmatched bases: 3. Germline CDR1 is LNHDA and CDR2 is SQIVND (reference sequence). This CDR3 spans 13 amino acids. The full variable domain, rest sourced from reference TRBV19 and TRBJ1-1, is DGGITQSPKYLFRKEGQNVTLSCEQNLNHDAMYWYRQDPGQGLRLIYYSQIVNDFQKGDIAEGYSVSREKKESFPLTVTSAQKNPTAFYLCASSMDRDAEAFFGQGTRLTVV.